This TCR beta chain was sequenced for a study of blood T cell repertoires in COVID-19. Method: immunoSEQ multiplex PCR; TCRdb's copy keeps in-frame clones and lacks some. The sample holds 350,000 to 400,000 clones; around 89% are singletons and the top ten take about 1%. Germline CDR1 and CDR2: SGHVS and FQNEAQ. The junction had 6 bases not matched to a gene; V was cut back by 5 bases and J by 4 bases. The CDR3 totals 15 residues. Sequencing was done on a sample of PBMCs or T cells enriched from blood (not recorded which). V gene TRBV7-8 combines with J gene TRBJ1-5; 9 nucleotides line up with TRBD1. This receptor was identified in a man between 18 and 29 years old who had recovered from COVID-19. This CDR3 is CASSATGGYNQPQHF. The DNA for the CDR3 is TGTGCCAGCAGCGCGACAGGGGGATATAATCAGCCCCAGCATTTT.